The sequence of this TCR beta chain was determined in a study of cytomegalovirus exposure and HLA in healthy donors. General study findings and limits: A later analysis showed HLA-associated TCR beta chains outstripping equally common others in clonal expansion. Common viral pathogens were later found to be apparently linked to several of the most significant clusters. Segments of the TCR beta V type were, in most cases, productive about 87% or about 30% of the time in an earlier analysis. The authors confirmed in vitro that a few CMV-associated chains were specific for CMV antigens.

Use of 60 Vbeta and 13 Jbeta primers characterized the PCR. Only in-frame clones appear in the TCRdb table, and some are missing; sequencing was by immunoSEQ multiplex PCR. The table has about 140,000 clones, roughly three quarters seen once. About this clone: Its cognate antigen is unknown. This same CDR3 is encoded by further DNA sequences in the sample.

This TCR was sampled from a man younger than 40 in good health and CMV-seronegative. The specimen was PBMCs.

DNA of the CDR3: TGTGCCTGGAGTGATGCGGGAGACCGATATGGCTACACCTTC. This sequence encodes CAWSDAGDRYGYTF. This chain uses TRBV30 with TRBJ1-2; no reliable D call. This CDR3 spans 14 amino acids. In germline, CDR1 is GTSNPN, CDR2 SVGIG (reference sequence). Trimming stripped 1 base from V and 5 bases from J, with 14 bases between.